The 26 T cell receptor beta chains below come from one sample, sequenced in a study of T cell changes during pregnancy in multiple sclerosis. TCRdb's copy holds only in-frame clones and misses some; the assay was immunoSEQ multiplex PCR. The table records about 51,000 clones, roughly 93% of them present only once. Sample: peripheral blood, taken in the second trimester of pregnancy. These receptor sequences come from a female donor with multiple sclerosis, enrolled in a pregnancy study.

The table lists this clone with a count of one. The CDR3 protein is CASSEGLAGVFEQYF. CDR3 bases: TGTGCCAGCAGTGAAGGACTAGCGGGAGTATTTGAGCAGTACTTC. This rearrangement joins TRBV6-1 to TRBJ2-7; TRBD2 agrees at 12 bases. The CDR3 runs to 15 residues. J was trimmed by 7 bases and V by 1 base; bases with no gene match: 5. CDR1 MNHNS and CDR2 SASEGT come from the germline V gene.

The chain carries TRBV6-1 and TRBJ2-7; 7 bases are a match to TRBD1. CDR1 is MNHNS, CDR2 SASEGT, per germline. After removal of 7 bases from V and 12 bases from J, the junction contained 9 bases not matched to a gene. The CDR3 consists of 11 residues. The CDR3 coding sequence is TGTGCCAGCACTCCCCGGGACAGATTGTACTTC. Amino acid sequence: CASTPRDRLYF.

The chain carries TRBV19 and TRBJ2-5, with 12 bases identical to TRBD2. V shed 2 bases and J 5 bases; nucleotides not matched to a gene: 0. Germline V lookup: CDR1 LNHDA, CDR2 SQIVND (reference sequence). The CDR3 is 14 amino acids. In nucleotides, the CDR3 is TGTGCCAGTAGTATAACTAGCGGGAGGGAGACCCAGTACTTC. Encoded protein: CASSITSGRETQYF.

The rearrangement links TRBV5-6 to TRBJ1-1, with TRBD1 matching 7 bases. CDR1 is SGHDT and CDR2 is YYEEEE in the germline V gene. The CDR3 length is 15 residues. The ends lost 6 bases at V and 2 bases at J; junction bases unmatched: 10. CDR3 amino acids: CASTFHRGSNTEAFF. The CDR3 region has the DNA TGTGCCAGCACCTTTCACAGGGGTTCAAACACTGAAGCTTTCTTT.

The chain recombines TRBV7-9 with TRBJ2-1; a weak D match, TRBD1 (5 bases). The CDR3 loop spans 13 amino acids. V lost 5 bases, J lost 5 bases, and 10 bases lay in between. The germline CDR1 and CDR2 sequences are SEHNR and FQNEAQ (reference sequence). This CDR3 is CASSRAGNNEQFF. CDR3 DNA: TGTGCCAGCAGCCGGGCAGGGAACAATGAGCAGTTCTTC.

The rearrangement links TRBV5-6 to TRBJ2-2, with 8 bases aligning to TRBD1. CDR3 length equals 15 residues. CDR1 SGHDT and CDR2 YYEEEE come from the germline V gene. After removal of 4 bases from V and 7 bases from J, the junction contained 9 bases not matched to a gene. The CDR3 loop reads CASSLGDRLYGELFF. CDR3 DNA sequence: TGTGCCAGCAGCCTGGGGGACAGGTTGTACGGGGAGCTGTTTTTT.

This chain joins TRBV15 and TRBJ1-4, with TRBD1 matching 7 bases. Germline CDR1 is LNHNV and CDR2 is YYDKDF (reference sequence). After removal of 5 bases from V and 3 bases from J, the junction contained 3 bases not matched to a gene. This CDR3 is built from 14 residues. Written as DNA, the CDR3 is TGTGCCACCAGCGAGGGGACAGCTAATGAAAAACTGTTTTTT. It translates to CATSEGTANEKLFF.

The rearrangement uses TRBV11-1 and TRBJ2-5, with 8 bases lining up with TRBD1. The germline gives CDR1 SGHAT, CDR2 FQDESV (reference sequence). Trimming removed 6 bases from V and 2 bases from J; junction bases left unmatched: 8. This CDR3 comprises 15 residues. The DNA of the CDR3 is TGTGCCAGCAGTTCGGACAGGGCCTATCAAGAGACCCAGTACTTC. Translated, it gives CASSSDRAYQETQYF.

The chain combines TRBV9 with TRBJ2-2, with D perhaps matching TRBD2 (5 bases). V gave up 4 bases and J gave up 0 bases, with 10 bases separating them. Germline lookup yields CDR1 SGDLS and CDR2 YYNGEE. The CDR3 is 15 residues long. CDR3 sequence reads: CASSWARANTGELFF. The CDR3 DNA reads TGTGCCAGCAGCTGGGCGCGGGCGAACACCGGGGAGCTGTTTTTT.

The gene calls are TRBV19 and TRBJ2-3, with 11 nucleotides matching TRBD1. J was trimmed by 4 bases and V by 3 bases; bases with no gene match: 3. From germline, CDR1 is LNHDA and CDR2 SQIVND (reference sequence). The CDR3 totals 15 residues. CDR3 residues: CASSIGQGASDTQYF. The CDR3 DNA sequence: TGTGCCAGTAGTATCGGACAGGGGGCCTCAGATACGCAGTATTTT.

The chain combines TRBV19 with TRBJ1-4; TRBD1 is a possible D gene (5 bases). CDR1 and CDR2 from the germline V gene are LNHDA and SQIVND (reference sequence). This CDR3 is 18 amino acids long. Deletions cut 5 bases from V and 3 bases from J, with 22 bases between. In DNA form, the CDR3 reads TGTGCCAGTAGTGCATGGGGGGTCGTCGGAGGGCCTAATGAAAAACTGTTTTTT. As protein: CASSAWGVVGGPNEKLFF. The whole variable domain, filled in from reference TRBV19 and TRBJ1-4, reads DGGITQSPKYLFRKEGQNVTLSCEQNLNHDAMYWYRQDPGQGLRLIYYSQIVNDFQKGDIAEGYSVSREKKESFPLTVTSAQKNPTAFYLCASSAWGVVGGPNEKLFFGSGTQLSVL.

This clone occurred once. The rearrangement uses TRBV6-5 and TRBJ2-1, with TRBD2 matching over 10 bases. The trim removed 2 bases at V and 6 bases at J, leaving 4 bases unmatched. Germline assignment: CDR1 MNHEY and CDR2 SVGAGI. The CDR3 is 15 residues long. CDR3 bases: TGTGCCAGCAGTTACAGAGCGGGAGGGGTCAATGAGCAGTTCTTC. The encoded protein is CASSYRAGGVNEQFF.

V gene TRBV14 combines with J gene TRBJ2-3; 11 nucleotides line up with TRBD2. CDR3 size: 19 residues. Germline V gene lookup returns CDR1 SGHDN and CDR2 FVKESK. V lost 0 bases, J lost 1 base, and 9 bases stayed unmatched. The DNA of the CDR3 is TGTGCCAGCAGCCAAGATTATACTAGCGGGAGACTGGGCACAGATACGCAGTATTTT. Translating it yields CASSQDYTSGRLGTDTQYF.

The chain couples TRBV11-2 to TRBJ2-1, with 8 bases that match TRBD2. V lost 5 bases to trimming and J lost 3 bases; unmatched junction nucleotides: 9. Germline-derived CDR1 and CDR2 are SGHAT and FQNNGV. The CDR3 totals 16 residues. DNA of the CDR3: TGTGCCAGCAGCCCTCCGGGACTAGGCGGCTACAATGAGCAGTTCTTC. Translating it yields CASSPPGLGGYNEQFF.

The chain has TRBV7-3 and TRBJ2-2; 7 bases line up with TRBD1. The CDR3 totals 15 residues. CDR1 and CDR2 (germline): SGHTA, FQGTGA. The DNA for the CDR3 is TGTGCGCCGGGCCGGGGACAGAATGGCACCGGGGAGCTGTTTTTT. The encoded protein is CAPGRGQNGTGELFF.

CDR3 nucleotide sequence: TGTGCCAGTAGTTTTGGACTAGCTGATTCCGGGGAGCTGTTTTTT. The encoded protein is CASSFGLADSGELFF. The chain carries TRBV19 and TRBJ2-2, with 8 bases fitting TRBD2. The germline V gene encodes CDR1 LNHDA and CDR2 SQIVND (reference sequence). The CDR3 sequence is 15 residues long. V shed 5 bases, J shed 6 bases, and the junction held 8 bases outside the gene matches.

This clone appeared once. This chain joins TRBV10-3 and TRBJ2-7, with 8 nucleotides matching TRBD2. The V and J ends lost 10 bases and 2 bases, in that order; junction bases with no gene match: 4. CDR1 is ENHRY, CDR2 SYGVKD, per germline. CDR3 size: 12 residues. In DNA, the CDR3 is TGTGCCACCTTGGGACTAGCCTACGAGCAGTACTTC. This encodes CATLGLAYEQYF.

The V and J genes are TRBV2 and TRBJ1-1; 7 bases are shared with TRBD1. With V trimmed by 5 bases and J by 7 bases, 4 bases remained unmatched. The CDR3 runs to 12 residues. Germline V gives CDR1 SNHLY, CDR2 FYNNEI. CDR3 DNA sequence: TGTGCCAGCAGTTCTTGGACAGGTGAAGCTTTCTTT. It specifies CASSSWTGEAFF.

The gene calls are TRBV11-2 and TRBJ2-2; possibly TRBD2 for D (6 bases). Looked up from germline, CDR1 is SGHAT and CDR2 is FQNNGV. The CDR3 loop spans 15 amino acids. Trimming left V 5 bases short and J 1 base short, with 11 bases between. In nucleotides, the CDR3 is TGTGCCAGCAGCCCCTCCGGGAGGAACACCGGGGAGCTGTTTTTT. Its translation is CASSPSGRNTGELFF.

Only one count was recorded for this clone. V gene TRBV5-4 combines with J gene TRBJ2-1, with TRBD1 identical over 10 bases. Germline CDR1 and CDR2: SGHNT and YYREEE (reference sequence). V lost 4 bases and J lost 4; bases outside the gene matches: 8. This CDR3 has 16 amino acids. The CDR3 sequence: CASSIPRQGAYNEQFF. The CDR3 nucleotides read TGTGCCAGCAGCATACCAAGACAGGGGGCGTACAATGAGCAGTTCTTC.

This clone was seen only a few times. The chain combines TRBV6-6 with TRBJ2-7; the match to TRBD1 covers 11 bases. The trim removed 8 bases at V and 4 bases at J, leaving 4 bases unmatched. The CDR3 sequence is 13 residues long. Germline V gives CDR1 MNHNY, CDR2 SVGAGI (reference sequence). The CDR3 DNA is TGTGCCAGCCTGGACAGGGGGCGATACGAGCAGTACTTC. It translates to CASLDRGRYEQYF.

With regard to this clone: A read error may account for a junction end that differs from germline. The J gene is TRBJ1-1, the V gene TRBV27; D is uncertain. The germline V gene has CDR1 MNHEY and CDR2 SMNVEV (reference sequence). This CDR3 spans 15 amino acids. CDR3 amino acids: CASSLQFRGNTEAFF. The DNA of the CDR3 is TGTGCCAGCAGTTTACAGTTCCGGGGAAACACTGAGGCTTTCTTT.

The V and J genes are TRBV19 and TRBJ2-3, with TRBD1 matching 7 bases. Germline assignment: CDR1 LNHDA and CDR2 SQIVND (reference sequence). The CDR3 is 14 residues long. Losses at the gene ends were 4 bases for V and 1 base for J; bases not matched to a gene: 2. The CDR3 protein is CASSKGAGTDTQYF. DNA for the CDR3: TGTGCCAGTAGTAAGGGGGCAGGCACAGATACGCAGTATTTT.

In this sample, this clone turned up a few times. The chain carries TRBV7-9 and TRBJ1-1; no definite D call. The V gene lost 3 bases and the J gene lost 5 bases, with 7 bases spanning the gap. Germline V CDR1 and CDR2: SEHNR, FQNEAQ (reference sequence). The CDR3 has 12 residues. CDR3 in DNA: TGTGCCAGCAGCTTCGGAGTTACTGAAGCTTTCTTT. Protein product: CASSFGVTEAFF.

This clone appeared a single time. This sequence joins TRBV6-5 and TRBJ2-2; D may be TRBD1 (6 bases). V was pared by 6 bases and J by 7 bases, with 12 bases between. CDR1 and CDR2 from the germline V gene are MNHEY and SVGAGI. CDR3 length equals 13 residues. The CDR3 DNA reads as TGTGCCAGCAGGGAAGGGGGAAACGGGGAGCTGTTTTTT. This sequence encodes CASREGGNGELFF.

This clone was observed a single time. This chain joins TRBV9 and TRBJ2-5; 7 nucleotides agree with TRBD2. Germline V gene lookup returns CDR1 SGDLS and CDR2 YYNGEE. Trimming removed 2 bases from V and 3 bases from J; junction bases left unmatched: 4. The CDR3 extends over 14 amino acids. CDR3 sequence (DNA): TGTGCCAGCAGCGTTGGCAGCGGGGAAGAGACCCAGTACTTC. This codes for CASSVGSGEETQYF.